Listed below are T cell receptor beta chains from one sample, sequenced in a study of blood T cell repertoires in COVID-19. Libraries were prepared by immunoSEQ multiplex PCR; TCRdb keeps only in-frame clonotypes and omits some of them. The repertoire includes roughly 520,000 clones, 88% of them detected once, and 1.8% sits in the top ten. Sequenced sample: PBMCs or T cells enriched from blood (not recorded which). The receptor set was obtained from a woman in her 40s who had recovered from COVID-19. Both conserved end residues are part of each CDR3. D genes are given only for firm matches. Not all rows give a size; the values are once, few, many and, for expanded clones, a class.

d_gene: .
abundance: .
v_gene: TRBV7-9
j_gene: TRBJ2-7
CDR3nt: TGTGCCAGCAGCCCGCTAATGGGAGTTGGAAACTACGAGCAGTACTTC
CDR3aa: CASSPLMGVGNYEQYF

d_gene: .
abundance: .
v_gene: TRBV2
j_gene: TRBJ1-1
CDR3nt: TGTGCCAGCAGCACAGTGGGACTCTTGAACACTGAAGCTTTCTTT
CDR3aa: CASSTVGLLNTEAFF

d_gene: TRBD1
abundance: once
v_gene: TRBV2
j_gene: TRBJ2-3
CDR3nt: TGTGCCAGCACCGAGGGGGCTAGCACAGATACGCAGTATTTT
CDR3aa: CASTEGASTDTQYF

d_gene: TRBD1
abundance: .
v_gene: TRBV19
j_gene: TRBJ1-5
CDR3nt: TGTGCCAGTAGTAGACAAACAGGGGGCGTTTTTCAGCCCCAGCATTTT
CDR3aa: CASSRQTGGVFQPQHF

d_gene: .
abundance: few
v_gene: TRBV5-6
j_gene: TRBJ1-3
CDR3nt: TGTGCCAGCAGCTTGTTACAGCTGAAAAACACCATATATTTT
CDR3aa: CASSLLQLKNTIYF

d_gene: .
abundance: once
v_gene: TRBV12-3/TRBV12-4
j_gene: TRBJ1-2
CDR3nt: TGTGCCAGCAGGAAACAGGAACTCTATGGCTACACCTTC
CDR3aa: CASRKQELYGYTF

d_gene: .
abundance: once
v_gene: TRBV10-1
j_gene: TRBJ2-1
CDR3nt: TGCGCCAGCAGTAAATCGGGGACAACAGCCCATGAGCAGTTCTTC
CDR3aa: CASSKSGTTAHEQFF

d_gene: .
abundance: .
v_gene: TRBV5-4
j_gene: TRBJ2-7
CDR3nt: TGTGCCAGCAGCTTGGATAGGCAGGGTTACTACGAGCAGTACTTC
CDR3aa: CASSLDRQGYYEQYF

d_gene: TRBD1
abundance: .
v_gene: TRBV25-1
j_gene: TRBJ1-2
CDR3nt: TGTGCCAGCAGTCCACAGGGGTACTATGGCTACACCTTC
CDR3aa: CASSPQGYYGYTF

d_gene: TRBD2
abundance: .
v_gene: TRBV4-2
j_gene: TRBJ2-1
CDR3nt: TGTGCCAGCAGCCAAGATCAAGGACTAGCGGGAGGCAATGAGCAGTTCTTC
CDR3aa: CASSQDQGLAGGNEQFF

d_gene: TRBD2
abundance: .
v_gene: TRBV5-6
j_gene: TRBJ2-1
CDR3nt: TGTGCCAGCAGCTCGAGACTAGCGGGAGCGTACAATGAGCAGTTCTTC
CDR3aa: CASSSRLAGAYNEQFF

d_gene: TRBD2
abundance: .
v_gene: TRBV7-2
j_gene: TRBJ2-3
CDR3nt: TGTGCCAGCAGCTCCCCTTGGGAGCGGGAGCTGAGGACAGATACGCAGTATTTT
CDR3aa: CASSSPWERELRTDTQYF

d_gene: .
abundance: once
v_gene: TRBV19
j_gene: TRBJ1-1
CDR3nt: TGTGCCAGTATCTCCCCAGGAGCGGCGGGCACTGAAGCTTTCTTT
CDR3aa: CASISPGAAGTEAFF

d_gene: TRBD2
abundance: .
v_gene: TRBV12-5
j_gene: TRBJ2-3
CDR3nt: TGTGCTAGTGGTTTGGCCGGGACTATTTATTCCCCGCAGTATTTT
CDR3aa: CASGLAGTIYSPQYF

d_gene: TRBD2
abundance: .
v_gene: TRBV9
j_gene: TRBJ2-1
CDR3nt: TGTGCCAGCAGCGTAGCTTTAGGGACTAGCGGTAACGAGCAGTTCTTC
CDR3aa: CASSVALGTSGNEQFF

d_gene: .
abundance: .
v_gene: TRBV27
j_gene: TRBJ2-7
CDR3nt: TGTGCCAGCAGTTTATCGGGCAGGGGGAGGGAGCAGTACTTC
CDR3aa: CASSLSGRGREQYF

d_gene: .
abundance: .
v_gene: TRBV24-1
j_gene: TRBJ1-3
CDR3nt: TGTGCCACCAGTGATACACCCATAACAGGGTCGGCTGGAAACACCATATATTTT
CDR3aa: CATSDTPITGSAGNTIYF

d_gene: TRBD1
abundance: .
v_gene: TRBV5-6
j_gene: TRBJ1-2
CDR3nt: TGTGCCAGCAGCTTACAGGGGCGGAACTATGGCTACACCTTC
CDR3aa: CASSLQGRNYGYTF

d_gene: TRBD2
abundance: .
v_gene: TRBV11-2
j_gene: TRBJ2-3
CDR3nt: TGTGCCAGCAGCTTAGTGGGCCTAGCGGGTGGGTTGACAGATACGCAGTATTTT
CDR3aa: CASSLVGLAGGLTDTQYF

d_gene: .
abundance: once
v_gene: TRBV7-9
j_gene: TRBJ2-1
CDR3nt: TGTGCCAGCAGCCAAGACAGTAACTCCTACAATGAGCAGTTCTTC
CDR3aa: CASSQDSNSYNEQFF

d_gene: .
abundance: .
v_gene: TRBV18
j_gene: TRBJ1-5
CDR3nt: TGTGCCAGCTCACCAGAGGTTGATCAGCCCCAGCATTTT
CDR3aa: CASSPEVDQPQHF

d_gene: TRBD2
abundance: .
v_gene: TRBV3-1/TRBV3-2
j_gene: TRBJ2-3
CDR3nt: TGTGCCAGCAGCCCTTTAGCGGGAGGGCGAGGGGATACGCAGTATTTT
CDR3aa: CASSPLAGGRGDTQYF

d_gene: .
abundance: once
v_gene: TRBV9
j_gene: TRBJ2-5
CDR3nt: TGTGCCAGCAGCGTAGGGGTAAGGGGCGGAGAGACCCAGTACTTC
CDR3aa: CASSVGVRGGETQYF

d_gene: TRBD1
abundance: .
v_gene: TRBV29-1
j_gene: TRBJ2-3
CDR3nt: TGCAGCGTTGTGGACAGGGTTGGTCCCCCAGATACGCAGTATTTT
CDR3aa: CSVVDRVGPPDTQYF

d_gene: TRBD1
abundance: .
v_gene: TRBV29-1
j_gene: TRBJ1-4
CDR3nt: TGCAGCTCGAGGACAGGGGAAAAACTGTTTTTT
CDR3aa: CSSRTGEKLFF

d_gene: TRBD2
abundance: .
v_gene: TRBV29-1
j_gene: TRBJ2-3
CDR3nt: TGCAGCGTTGAAGATCGGATGGCTAGCGGGAGTACAGATACGCAGTATTTT
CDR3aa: CSVEDRMASGSTDTQYF

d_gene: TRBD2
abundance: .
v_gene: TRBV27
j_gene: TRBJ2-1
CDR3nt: TGTGCCAGCACTAAAGCGGGAGGGCCGGCTTTACATGAGCAGTTCTTC
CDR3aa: CASTKAGGPALHEQFF

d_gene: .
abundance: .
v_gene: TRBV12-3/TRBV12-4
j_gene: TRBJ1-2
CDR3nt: TGTGCCAGCAGTTTCGACAGAGCAGGCGGCTACACCTTC
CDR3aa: CASSFDRAGGYTF

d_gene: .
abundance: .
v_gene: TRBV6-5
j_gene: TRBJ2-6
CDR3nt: TGTGCCAGCAGCCGCAGGGAAACTGGGGCCAACGTCCTGACTTTC
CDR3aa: CASSRRETGANVLTF

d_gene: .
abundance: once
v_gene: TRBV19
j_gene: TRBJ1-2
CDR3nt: TGTGCCAGCACTTTGGGGGGGTTGATTGGCTACACCTTC
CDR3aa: CASTLGGLIGYTF

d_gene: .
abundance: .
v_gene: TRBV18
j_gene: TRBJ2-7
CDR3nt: TGTGCCAGCTCACTCGCCGGGGATTCCTACGAGCAGTACTTC
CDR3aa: CASSLAGDSYEQYF

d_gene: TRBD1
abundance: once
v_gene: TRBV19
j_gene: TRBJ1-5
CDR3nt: TGTGCCAGTAGTTATGACAGGGGTATTTTGGATCAGCCCCAGCATTTT
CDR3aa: CASSYDRGILDQPQHF

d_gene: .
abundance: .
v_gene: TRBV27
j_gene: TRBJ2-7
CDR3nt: TGTGCCAGCAGTTTGGTGCGGGGAACCTACGAGCAGTACTTC
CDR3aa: CASSLVRGTYEQYF

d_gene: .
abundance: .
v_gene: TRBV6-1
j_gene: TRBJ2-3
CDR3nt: TGTGCCAGCAGGGAAGGAGCGGAAAGCACAGATACGCAGTATTTT
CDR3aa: CASREGAESTDTQYF

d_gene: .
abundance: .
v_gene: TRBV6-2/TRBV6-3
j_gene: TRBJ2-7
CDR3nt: TGTGCCAGCAGTTACACGACAGGAATCTACGAGCAGTACTTC
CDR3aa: CASSYTTGIYEQYF

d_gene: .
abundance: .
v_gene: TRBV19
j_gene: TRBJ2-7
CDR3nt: TGTGCCAGTAGTTCCGGACAGTACCTCTCCTACGAGCAGTACTTC
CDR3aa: CASSSGQYLSYEQYF

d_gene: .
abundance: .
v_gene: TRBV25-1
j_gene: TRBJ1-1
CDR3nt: TGTGCCAGCAGTGGACTACTGAACACTGAAGCTTTCTTT
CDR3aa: CASSGLLNTEAFF

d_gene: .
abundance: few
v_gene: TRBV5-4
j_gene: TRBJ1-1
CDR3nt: TGTGCCAGCAGCTCCACCTGGCCGGGCACTGAAGCTTTCTTT
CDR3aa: CASSSTWPGTEAFF

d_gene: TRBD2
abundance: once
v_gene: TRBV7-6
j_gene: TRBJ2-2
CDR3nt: TGTGCCACTAGCCGGGGTCATGATGAAGCGGGAGGGCCCCGGGAGCTGTTTTTT
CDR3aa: CATSRGHDEAGGPRELFF

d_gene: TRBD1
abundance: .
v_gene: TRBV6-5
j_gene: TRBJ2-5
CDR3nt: TGTGCCAGCAGTTACTCGAGGGTGGACAGGGAGGAGACCCAGTACTTC
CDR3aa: CASSYSRVDREETQYF

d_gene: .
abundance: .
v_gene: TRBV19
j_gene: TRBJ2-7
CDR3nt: TGTGCCAGTAGTTCAGTCCAGGGAACCTACGAGCAGTACTTC
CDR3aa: CASSSVQGTYEQYF

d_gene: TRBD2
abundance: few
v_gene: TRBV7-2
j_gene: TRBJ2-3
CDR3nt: TGTGCCAGCAGCTTGGTGGGAGCGGGAGGAGCTTCTAGCACAGATACGCAGTATTTT
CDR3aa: CASSLVGAGGASSTDTQYF

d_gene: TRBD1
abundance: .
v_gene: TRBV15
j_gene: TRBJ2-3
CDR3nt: TGTGCCACCAGCTGGGGGACAGCTAGCACAGATACGCAGTATTTT
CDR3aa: CATSWGTASTDTQYF

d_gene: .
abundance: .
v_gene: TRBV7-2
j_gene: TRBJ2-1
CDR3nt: TGTGCCAGCAGCTCCCGGACGGGAGTCTACAATGAGCAGTTCTTC
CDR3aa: CASSSRTGVYNEQFF

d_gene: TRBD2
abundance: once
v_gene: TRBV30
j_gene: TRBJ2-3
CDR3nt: TGTGCCTGGACGACCGGCGCGAGTAGCGGGTGGGCAGATACGCAGTATTTT
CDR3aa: CAWTTGASSGWADTQYF

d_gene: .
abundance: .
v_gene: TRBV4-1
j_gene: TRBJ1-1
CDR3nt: TGCGCCAGCAGTCCAAGGGGCTACGACACTGAAGCTTTCTTT
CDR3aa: CASSPRGYDTEAFF

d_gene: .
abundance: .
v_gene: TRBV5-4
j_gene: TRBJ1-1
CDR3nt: TGTGCCAGCAGCTTGGACGTCTCGGACGCGGGCCTCTTGTCGGCTTTCTTT
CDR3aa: CASSLDVSDAGLLSAFF

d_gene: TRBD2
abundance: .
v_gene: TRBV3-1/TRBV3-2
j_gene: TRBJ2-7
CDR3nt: TGTGCCAGCAGCCAAGATCTGTGGGTAGCGGGGTCTTTGTACGAGCAGTACTTC
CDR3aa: CASSQDLWVAGSLYEQYF

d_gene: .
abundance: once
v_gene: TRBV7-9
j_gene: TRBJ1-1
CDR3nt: TGTGCCAGCAGTTCGAGGGGGTCTGAAGCTTTCTTT
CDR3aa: CASSSRGSEAFF

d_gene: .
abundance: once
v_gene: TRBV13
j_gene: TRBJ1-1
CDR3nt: TGTGCCAGCAGCCCCGGGGGGGCCTTGAACACTGAAGCTTTCTTT
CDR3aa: CASSPGGALNTEAFF

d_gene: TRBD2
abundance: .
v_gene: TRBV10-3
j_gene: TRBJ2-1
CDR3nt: TGTGCCACCCTAGCGGGAGTTCCCAATGAGCAGTTCTTC
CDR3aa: CATLAGVPNEQFF

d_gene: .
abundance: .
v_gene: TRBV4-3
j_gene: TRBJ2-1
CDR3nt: TGCGCCAGCAGCCAACACTGGGAGTTCGGGTCCTACAATGAGCAGTTCTTC
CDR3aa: CASSQHWEFGSYNEQFF